Included here is one T cell receptor beta chain sequence, with context. This specimen comes from a study of blood T cell repertoires in COVID-19. Turning to the study itself: Acute-phase and convalescent COVID-19 samples originated in the United States, Italy and Spain.

Produced via immunoSEQ multiplex PCR; TCRdb's table is partial and in-frame only. The sample holds 400,000 or so clones, about 90% seen once. The TCR sequence derives from a man between 40 and 49 years old in a cohort exposed to, infected with or recovered from COVID-19 (not recorded which). The sequenced material came from PBMCs or T cells enriched from blood (not recorded which).

CDR3 residues: CASGLAGWNEQFF. DNA for the CDR3: TGTGCCAGCGGACTAGCGGGATGGAATGAGCAGTTCTTC. The chain links TRBV12-1 to TRBJ2-1; the listed D gene, TRBD2, was not tested against the DNA. TRBV12-1 is deemed a pseudogene. The CDR3 extends over 13 amino acids.